The clone carrying this T cell receptor beta chain has just one count. The data originate from a study of blood T cell repertoires in COVID-19. CDR1 and CDR2 (germline): SNHLY, FYNNEI. With 4 bases removed from V and 0 bases from J, the gap between germline ends came to 6 bases. The CDR3 spans 14 residues. The method was immunoSEQ multiplex PCR; TCRdb's version includes in-frame clones alone and lacks a portion of them. The sample yields about 120,000 clones, about 90% seen once. This receptor was identified in a human donor in a cohort sampled during active COVID-19. The sequenced material came from peripheral blood. V and J are TRBV2 and TRBJ2-2; TRBD2 is a possible D gene (6 bases). CDR3 nucleotides: TGTGCCAGCAGTGGGACTACGAACACCGGGGAGCTGTTTTTT. Translated, it gives CASSGTTNTGELFF.